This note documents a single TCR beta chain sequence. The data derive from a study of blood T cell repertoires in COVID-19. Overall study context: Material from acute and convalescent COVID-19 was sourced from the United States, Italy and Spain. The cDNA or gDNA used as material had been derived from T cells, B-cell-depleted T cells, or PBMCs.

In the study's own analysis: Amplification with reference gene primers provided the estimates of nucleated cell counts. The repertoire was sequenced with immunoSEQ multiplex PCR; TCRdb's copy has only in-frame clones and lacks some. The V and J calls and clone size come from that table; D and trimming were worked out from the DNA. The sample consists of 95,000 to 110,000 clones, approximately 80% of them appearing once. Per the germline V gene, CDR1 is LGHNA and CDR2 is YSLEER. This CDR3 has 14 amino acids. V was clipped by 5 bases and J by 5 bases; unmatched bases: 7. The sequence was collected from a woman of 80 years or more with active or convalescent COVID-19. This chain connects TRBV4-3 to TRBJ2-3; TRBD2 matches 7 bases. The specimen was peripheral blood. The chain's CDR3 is CASSARVAGDTQYF. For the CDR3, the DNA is TGCGCCAGCAGCGCCCGGGTAGCGGGAGATACGCAGTATTTT.